The 3 T cell receptor beta chains given below trace back to one sample, sequenced in a study of OX40 agonist ivuxolimab in advanced cancers. Repertoires were generated with immunoSEQ multiplex PCR, while TCRdb's copy carries only in-frame clones and drops some. The repertoire consists of 77,000 or so clones, with about 73% occurring once and the leading ten covering roughly 4.9%. This specimen consisted of CD4+ or CD8+ T cells sorted from blood, obtained in a trial of the OX40 agonist ivuxolimab. Receptors were obtained from an adult with an advanced solid tumor such as melanoma, head and neck, liver or kidney cancer.

The J gene is TRBJ2-2, the V gene TRBV5-6, with unresolved D. Germline V gene lookup returns CDR1 SGHDT and CDR2 YYEEEE. V was cut by 4 bases and J by 6 bases, with 13 bases left in between. The CDR3 totals 14 residues. The CDR3 is CASSRLLSSGELFF. CDR3 coding DNA: TGTGCCAGCAGCCGGCTTCTCTCTTCCGGGGAGCTGTTTTTT. Full variable domain (missing parts from reference TRBV5-6 and TRBJ2-2): DAGVTQSPTHLIKTRGQQVTLRCSPKSGHDTVSWYQQALGQGPQFIFQYYEEEERQRGNFPDRFSGHQFPNYSSELNVNALLLGDSALYLCASSRLLSSGELFFGEGSRLTVL.

V and J are TRBV9 and TRBJ2-3, with D possibly TRBD1 on 6 matching bases. CDR3 length: 15 amino acids. V was clipped by 2 bases and J by 2 bases, with 12 bases between them. Germline loops: CDR1 SGDLS, CDR2 YYNGEE. The CDR3 region is CASSVLDSPTDTQYF. In DNA form, the CDR3 reads TGTGCCAGCAGCGTGTTGGACAGCCCCACAGATACGCAGTATTTT.

This clone was observed a few times. This chain uses TRBV15 with TRBJ2-7; TRBD2 matches 9 bases. The CDR3 has 16 amino acids. Trimming at V came to 4 bases and at J to 0 bases, leaving 7 bases not matched to a gene. The V gene's germline CDR1 is LNHNV and CDR2 YYDKDF (reference sequence). CDR3 sequence: CATSKEAGGSSYEQYF. In nucleotides, the CDR3 is TGTGCCACCAGCAAAGAAGCGGGGGGAAGCTCCTACGAGCAGTACTTC. The whole variable domain, filled in from reference TRBV15 and TRBJ2-7, reads DAMVIQNPRYQVTQFGKPVTLSCSQTLNHNVMYWYQQKSSQAPKLLFHYYDKDFNNEADTPDNFQSRRPNTSFCFLDIRSPGLGDTAMYLCATSKEAGGSSYEQYFGPGTRLTVT.